This T cell receptor beta chain derives from a study of regulatory T cells in long-lasting Graves disease. Time point in this sample: newly diagnosed GD, antithyroid drugs for less than 3 months. TCR sequences were obtained from RNA taken from PBMCs. CDR1 is ENHRY and CDR2 is SYGVKD in the germline V gene. This CDR3 comprises 15 residues. V lost 0 bases, J lost 4 bases, and 12 bases lay in between. Many counts were recorded for this clonotype. Its antigen is unidentified. Researchers made TCR beta libraries by using iRepertoire HTBI primers and running Arm-PCR on CDR3 regions. TCRdb re-called the multiplex PCR reads through MiXCR, storing one row per CDR3 protein. Of around 240,000 distinct CDR3 sequences in the sample, approximately 18% were seen once. General study findings and limits: Repertoires from persistent disease leaned toward TRBV28, TRBJ1-2 and TRBJ2-5.

This same sample was also part of a study on T cells in Graves' hyperthyroidism and ophthalmopathy. That source notes: Patients counted as stable if ophthalmopathy did not develop within 18 months. Researchers barred patients who had uncontrolled infection, other autoimmune disease, pregnancy or lactation. The study based diagnoses on clinical symptoms, serum thyroxine and TRAb, thyroid ultrasound and orbital computed tomography.

The receptor's source is a woman in her thirties with Graves disease. This chain joins TRBV10-3 and TRBJ2-5; D perhaps matches TRBD2 (7 bases). Material: peripheral blood mononuclear cells (PBMCs), obtained at new diagnosis, from a patient treated with antithyroid drugs. The CDR3 sequence is CAISESGGLGETQYF. Here the CDR3 DNA reads TGTGCCATCAGTGAGTCCGGGGGGCTTGGAGAGACCCAGTACTTC.